The present TCR beta chain was sequenced within a study of T cell responses to AZD1222 COVID-19 vaccine (dated by TCRdb to 2020 to 2022). Background for the entire study: Because spike-specific TCR depth and breadth did not differ between the two schedules, AZD1222 recipients who got a second dose at roughly 4 weeks were pooled with those who got a second dose at roughly 12 weeks. TCR sequencing was performed for about 240 trial participants, of whom about 200 were given two doses of AZD1222 and around 25 were given two doses of MenACWY control vaccine. Trial participants were enrolled by age into 18-55, 56-69 and 70-plus year subgroups, with roughly 150, 30 and 60 TCR-sequenced participants respectively.

Of note for this clone: Its antigen remains undetermined. One base away there is no much larger clone; base qualities are not given.

Study-wide findings and limitations: Most participants were white British and females outnumbered males, and the authors suggested that clonal diversity may have been underestimated. The 56-69-year group was small, and its depth increase did not reach significance, likely because of low power. Conclusions about previously exposed vaccinees were limited because only six or seven AZD1222 recipients were SARS-CoV-2 seropositive at baseline. After two AZD1222 doses, spike-specific TCR breadth and depth were significantly higher than at day 0 and than in MenACWY recipients. Because no day 14 peak-response samples were available, the repertoires could be characterized only after the peak T cell response. Epitopes outside the regions mutated in the B.1.351 and B.1.1.7 variants were reportedly recognized by nearly half of the unique spike-specific TCRs. Vaccine-associated CD4 TCRs spanned the whole spike protein, with dominant responses in regions 160-218 and 743-854.

The CDR3 regions of human TCRbeta chains were subjected to immunosequencing. The study's own analysis went as follows. Repertoire TCRs were checked for matches against a reference library of SARS-CoV-2-specific TCRs that had been generated using the MIRA antigen-specificity platform. Breadth was defined as the fraction of unique TCRs that were SARS-CoV-2-associated, and depth was defined as the fraction of total T cells that were SARS-CoV-2-associated. Using the MIRA data, each spike-specific TCR was mapped to the spike region that the TCR reacts to and placed in a CD4 or CD8 class. Log10-transformed breadth and depth values were compared by one-way ANOVA with Sidak's multiple comparisons tests. What TCRdb holds here is the immuneACCESS table cut down to in-frame rearrangements. Part of the clones is not present; checked against another copy, under half of the missing clones reflect an unresolved V gene, and the others are unexplained. That table supplies the V and J calls and clone size; D and trimming were determined from the DNA. The sample table holds 150,000 to 180,000 clones, of which over 75% were seen once. The ten largest clones add up to 1.8% of the sample.

The label giving this sample's time point can be read as: baseline before first vaccination. Vaccinee samples were obtained from the UK trials COV001 and COV002, which included a single-blind randomized controlled phase 2/3 trial of AZD1222 (ChAdOx1 nCoV-19) in healthy adults. For TCRbeta chain sequencing, PBMC samples were collected from trial participants at day 0 and at day 28 after the second dose. The germline V gene provides CDR1 KGHDR and CDR2 SFDVKD. Spanning cysteine to phenylalanine, the CDR3 consists of 18 amino acids. This entry keeps only the CDR3 DNA: 54 bases, framed from base 1. The V and J ends are trimmed by 2 bases and 0 bases, leaving 16 bases between them.

This sequence uses TRBV24-1 and TRBJ2-1; a tentative D call is TRBD1 (6 bases match). The sequence derives from an adult in good health. The specimen comprised peripheral blood, sampled on day 0 of AZD1222 vaccination. The CDR3 amino acid sequence is: CATSDSAGTPSSYNEQFF. Here is the DNA: TGTGCCACCAGTGATTCCGCCGGGACACCGAGCTCCTACAATGAGCAGTTCTTC.